The entry that follows covers one T cell receptor beta chain sequence. Its antigen is currently not known. The input lacks base qualities; no much larger clone sits a single base away. These data belong to a study of blood T cell repertoires in COVID-19 (dated by TCRdb to the early 2020s). Some background on the complete study: The collaborator samples originated in the United States, Italy and Spain and spanned the acute and convalescent phases of COVID-19. The prospective study material was composed of cDNA or gDNA derived from T cells, B-cell-depleted T cells, or PBMCs. Deeply sampled blood TCRbeta repertoires from subjects exposed to, actively infected with, or recovered from COVID-19 were included in the dataset. A freely available public database, intended as a resource for researchers studying the immune response to SARS-CoV-2, is where the repertoires were released. The samples were drawn from the first 160 participants of the ongoing ImmuneRACE study and from more than 1,000 subjects provided by 6 global collaborators. Sample metadata almost always included a de-identified subject ID, COVID-19 status, age in years and sex. HLA class I and class II types, where available, came from metadata supplied by the sample provider rather than from assay-based typing. Broad study findings and their caveats: The quantity of clinical and demographic metadata differed by source and by participant and was supplied without curation.

TCRbeta CDR3 regions were amplified from genomic DNA by means of the immunoSEQ Assay, a bias-controlled multiplex PCR. The authors processed their data as follows. The number of nucleated cells in each sample was estimated from the amplification of reference gene primers within the assay. To quantify the absolute abundance of each unique TCRbeta CDR3 rearrangement, sequence reads were collapsed and filtered. For each sample, productive Simpson clonality was calculated by taking the square root of Simpson's diversity index across productive rearrangements. Imported from immuneACCESS, the table was reduced by TCRdb to in-frame sequences with V and J called. These copies leave out some clones; in studies compared against another copy, an unresolved V gene accounts for under half, and the cause of the remainder is not known. That table supplies the V and J calls and clone size; D and trimming were determined from the DNA. In all, the sample holds 160,000 or so clones, and approximately 83% of those were seen once. Together, the top ten hold more than 1.5% of the sample.

Whole blood was collected in K2EDTA tubes by collaborating institutions according to the institutions' own protocols. For TCRbeta analysis, collaborators shipped samples in one of three forms: frozen whole blood, isolated PBMCs, or DNA extracted from either of those sample types. This sequence originates from a human donor in a cohort sampled during active COVID-19. Material for sequencing was peripheral blood.

The CDR3 region reads CASSGRERRGGYTF. The DNA sequence is as follows: TGTGCCAGCAGTGGCAGGGAACGCAGGGGCGGCTACACCTTC. Recombination joined TRBV7-8 with TRBJ1-2; the D region possibly corresponds to TRBD1 (6 bases align). The trim is 6 bases for V and 8 bases for J, with a gap of 19 bases between the germline ends. The CDR3 covers 14 residues, taking in both the cysteine and the phenylalanine. Solely the CDR3 DNA is kept, with 42 bases framed from the first base. The CDR1 and CDR2 encoded by the germline V gene are SGHVS and FQNEAQ.